This T cell receptor (beta chain) was documented in a study of sequential checkpoint blockade in melanoma. Study-wide background: Randomization was 1:1 between first-line nivolumab→ipilimumab and ipilimumab→nivolumab.

Assay: immunoSEQ multiplex PCR; the TCRdb copy retains only in-frame clones and omits some. The repertoire has roughly 13,000 clones, over 60% of them found once; the top ten carry 22%. Germline assignment: CDR1 SGHVS and CDR2 FNYEAQ. The CDR3 is 15 residues long. The J segment lost 4 bases and the V segment lost 6 bases, leaving 5 bases of the junction unmatched. Regarding treatment: randomized to nivolumab then ipilimumab (arm A) or the reverse (arm B). Live CD3+CD8+ CD19− CD56− cells were sorted from PBMCs. The receptor was isolated from a human donor with melanoma. The starting material was CD8+ T cells sorted from blood (inferred from file names), obtained from a patient given nivolumab and ipilimumab in sequence. V is TRBV7-6 and J is TRBJ2-1; TRBD2 matches at 11 bases. CDR3 protein: CASSPTSGSYNEQFF. The DNA for the CDR3 is TGTGCCAGCAGTCCAACTAGCGGGAGTTACAATGAGCAGTTCTTC. Full variable domain (rest looked up from reference TRBV7-6 and TRBJ2-1): GAGVSQSPRYKVTKRGQDVALRCDPISGHVSLYWYRQALGQGPEFLTYFNYEAQQDKSGLPNDRFSAERPEGSISTLTIQRTEQRDSAMYRCASSPTSGSYNEQFFGPGTRLTVL.